This T cell receptor (beta chain) comes out of a study of shared clonotypes between healthy human individuals. Germline lookup yields CDR1 MNHNS and CDR2 SASEGT. Trimming left V 4 bases short and J 0 bases short, with 16 bases between. The CDR3 has 17 amino acids. Sequencing was performed with immunoSEQ multiplex PCR; in TCRdb, only in-frame clones are kept and a portion is missing. The profile shows more than 2 million clones, approximately 95% of them singletons. The source is a man aged 18 to 30 in good health. The gene calls are TRBV6-1 and TRBJ1-5; D is perhaps TRBD1 (5 bases). Sample: naive CD4+ T cells sorted from blood. This sample's subset: CD45RA+ positively selected. DNA for the CDR3: TGTGCCAGCAGTGTGAATGTCGGGGCAAATAGCAATCAGCCCCAGCATTTT. It translates to CASSVNVGANSNQPQHF.